The sequence of this TCR beta chain was determined in a study of human T cells and chemical hapten exposure. Study as a whole: Per-sample TCR yields varied mainly from small pooled library volume differences.

Individual cDNA molecules each carried unique molecular identifiers attached by the library. Per the study methods: Per-sample TCR counts ranged from roughly 23,224 to 750,000, median 95,638. TCRdb reprocessed the 5' RACE reads with MiXCR, giving one entry per CDR3 protein. The V and J calls were not made by the authors but by TCRdb's processing. The sample lists roughly 120,000 distinct CDR3 sequences, more than 15% occurring once. This clonotype came up a few times. Antigen: not known. Total RNA came from unfractionated whole blood. Study-level findings and limits: With regard to DPC sensitization, TCRs above 1 in 1000 frequency did not change.

Unmatched junction bases numbered 10, after V lost 2 bases and J lost 10 bases. The CDR3 spans 17 residues. The germline gives CDR1 MDHEN, CDR2 SYDVKM. This receptor was taken from a human donor in good health. The rearrangement links TRBV28 to TRBJ2-1, with 14 bases lining up with TRBD2. In nucleotides, the CDR3 is TGTGCCAGCAGTTTAATCCTCTCGACTAGCGGGAGGGTAGAGCAGTTCTTC. This gives the protein CASSLILSTSGRVEQFF.